This section outlines one T cell receptor (beta chain) sequence together with its context. It was autoimmune disease history or systemic immunosuppression that excluded patients. This sample was taken from a study of OX40 agonist ivuxolimab in advanced cancers. On the study more broadly: Patients got intravenous ivuxolimab at 0.01 to 10 mg/kg every 2 weeks. A male proportion of around 86% was recorded, with mean age around 55 years and range about 23 to 90. Allowance was made for prior anti-PD-1, anti-PD-L1 or anti-CTLA-4 therapy, and roughly 40% had some.

Here immunoSEQ multiplex PCR was the method, and the copy in TCRdb shows in-frame clones only, minus some. The sample consists of over 50,000 clones, over 75% of them appearing once. J lost 9 bases, V lost 4 bases, and 12 bases had no gene match. The CDR3 loop spans 15 amino acids. Germline loops: CDR1 SGHRS, CDR2 YFSETQ. This chain links TRBV5-1 with TRBJ2-3; TRBD1 matches at 9 bases. Specimen: CD4+ or CD8+ T cells sorted from blood, collected in a trial of the OX40 agonist ivuxolimab. This clonotype originated in an adult with an advanced solid tumor such as melanoma, head and neck, liver or kidney cancer. CDR3: CASSITGTGQVTQYF. The CDR3 DNA is TGCGCCAGCAGCATAACCGGGACAGGGCAAGTCACGCAGTATTTT.